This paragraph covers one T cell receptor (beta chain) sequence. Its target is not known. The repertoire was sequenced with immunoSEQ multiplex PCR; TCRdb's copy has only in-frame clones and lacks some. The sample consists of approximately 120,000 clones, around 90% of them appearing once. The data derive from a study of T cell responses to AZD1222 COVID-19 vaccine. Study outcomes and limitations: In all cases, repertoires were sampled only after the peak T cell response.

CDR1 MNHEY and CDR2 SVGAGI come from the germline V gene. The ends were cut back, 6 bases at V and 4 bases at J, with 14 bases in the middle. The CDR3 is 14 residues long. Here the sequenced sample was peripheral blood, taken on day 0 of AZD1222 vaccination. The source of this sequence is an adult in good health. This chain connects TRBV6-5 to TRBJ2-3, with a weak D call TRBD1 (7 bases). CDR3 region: CASRRGTEADTQYF. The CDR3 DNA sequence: TGTGCCAGCAGGCGCGGGACAGAGGCAGATACGCAGTATTTT.